Listed here are 25 T cell receptor beta chains from one sample, sequenced in a study of T cell responses to AZD1222 COVID-19 vaccine. Here immunoSEQ multiplex PCR was the method, and the copy in TCRdb shows in-frame clones only, minus some. The sample has some 130,000 clones; 75% to 90% are singletons. The sample consisted of peripheral blood, taken on day 0 of AZD1222 vaccination. These receptors originate from an adult in good health.

The gene calls are TRBV5-5 and TRBJ1-4, with D possibly being TRBD1 (5 bases). The germline V gene has CDR1 SGHKS and CDR2 YYEKEE (reference sequence). The CDR3 sequence is 14 residues long. V lost 4 bases to trimming and J lost 3 bases, with 10 bases between them. The CDR3 DNA follows: TGTGCCAGCAGCCTTGGGGCGCCTAATGAAAAACTGTTTTTT. It is translated as CASSLGAPNEKLFF. The whole variable domain, remainder taken from reference TRBV5-5 and TRBJ1-4, is DAGVTQSPTHLIKTRGQQVTLRCSPISGHKSVSWYQQVLGQGPQFIFQYYEKEERGRGNFPDRFSARQFPNYSSELNVNALLLGDSALYLCASSLGAPNEKLFFGSGTQLSVL.

This clone was recorded only once. This rearrangement joins TRBV30 to TRBJ2-1; 8 positions match TRBD2. From germline, CDR1 is GTSNPN and CDR2 SVGIG (reference sequence). There are 14 residues in the CDR3. With V trimmed by 0 bases and J by 8 bases, 6 bases remained unmatched. CDR3 sequence reads: CAWSVRTSTDEQFF. The CDR3 coding sequence is TGTGCCTGGAGTGTACGGACTAGCACCGATGAGCAGTTCTTC. Looking up the rest from reference TRBV30 and TRBJ2-1 gives the full variable domain: SQTIHQWPATLVQPVGSPLSLECTVEGTSNPNLYWYRQAAGRGLQLLFYSVGIGQISSEVPQNLSASRPQDRQFILSSKKLLLSDSGFYLCAWSVRTSTDEQFFGPGTRLTVL.

This chain uses TRBV4-3 with TRBJ2-7; perhaps D is TRBD1 or TRBD2 (5 bases each). The germline CDR1 and CDR2 sequences are LGHNA and YSLEER. This CDR3 is built from 13 residues. Trimming took off 8 bases at V and 7 bases at J, with 18 bases between the two ends. The DNA for the CDR3 is TGCGCCAGCGGTCGGGACCAAAAGTCGGAGCAGTACTTC. The encoded protein is CASGRDQKSEQYF.

The gene calls are TRBV7-9 and TRBJ1-1, with 8 bases that match TRBD1. CDR3 length equals 13 residues. Looked up from germline, CDR1 is SEHNR and CDR2 is FQNEAQ (reference sequence). Germline trimming cut 5 bases from V and 8 bases from J; bases unmatched to any gene: 7. Written as DNA, the CDR3 is TGTGCCAGCAGCCCAACGGGGACAGGCGAAGCTTTCTTT. This codes for CASSPTGTGEAFF. The whole variable domain, remainder taken from reference TRBV7-9 and TRBJ1-1, is DTGVSQNPRHKITKRGQNVTFRCDPISEHNRLYWYRQTLGQGPEFLTYFQNEAQLEKSRLLSDRFSAERPKGSFSTLEIQRTEQGDSAMYLCASSPTGTGEAFFGQGTRLTVV.

This clone has just a few counts. The CDR3 is CASSARQGVYGYTF. CDR3 DNA sequence: TGTGCCAGCAGCGCGCGACAGGGCGTCTATGGCTACACCTTC. The chain joins TRBV11-2 to TRBJ1-2, with 7 bases identical to TRBD1. Trimming cost V 5 bases and J 4 bases; bases outside gene matches: 7. CDR3 size: 14 residues. The germline gives CDR1 SGHAT, CDR2 FQNNGV.

This clone was recorded a few times. The V gene is TRBV25-1, the J gene TRBJ1-1; D is unresolved. This CDR3 spans 13 amino acids. Trimming took 4 bases from V and 1 from J, leaving 7 bases between them. CDR1 and CDR2 (germline): MGHDK, SYGVNS. The CDR3 region is CASSGSRNTEAFF. CDR3 bases: TGTGCCAGCAGTGGTTCGCGGAACACTGAAGCTTTCTTT. The full variable domain, rest sourced from reference TRBV25-1 and TRBJ1-1, is EADIYQTPRYLVIGTGKKITLECSQTMGHDKMYWYQQDPGMELHLIHYSYGVNSTEKGDLSSESTVSRIRTEHFPLTLESARPSHTSQYLCASSGSRNTEAFFGQGTRLTVV.

V and J are TRBV29-1 and TRBJ2-3, with TRBD2 matching over 8 bases. CDR3 length: 19 amino acids. CDR1 and CDR2 from the germline V gene are SQVTM and ANQGSEA. The V gene end was trimmed by 5 bases and the J gene end by 3 bases; junction bases not matched to a gene: 22. The CDR3 coding sequence is TGCAGCGTTTGGTCCCAAAGGCGGGGGGCTCCAGATGGGACAGATACGCAGTATTTT. Translating gives CSVWSQRRGAPDGTDTQYF.

This rearrangement joins TRBV3-1 (or the pseudogene TRBV3-2) to TRBJ1-1, with D perhaps matching TRBD1 (5 bases). Germline CDR1 and CDR2: LGHDT and YNNKEL (reference sequence). There are 14 residues in the CDR3. The ends were cut back, 6 bases at V and 0 bases at J, with 11 bases in the middle. CDR3 coding DNA: TGTGCCAGCAGGGACACAACGATGAACACTGAAGCTTTCTTT. Translating gives CASRDTTMNTEAFF.

The rearrangement uses TRBV3-1 (or the pseudogene TRBV3-2) and TRBJ1-4, with 9 nucleotides matching TRBD1. CDR3 length equals 14 residues. Looked up from germline, CDR1 is LGHDT and CDR2 is YNNKEL (reference sequence). The junction had 1 base not matched to a gene; V was cut back by 6 bases and J by 2 bases. The CDR3 bases are TGTGCCAGCAGACAGGGGGCCACTAATGAAAAACTGTTTTTT. Its translation is CASRQGATNEKLFF.

This rearrangement joins TRBV6-5 to TRBJ2-7; no definite D call. In germline, CDR1 is MNHEY, CDR2 SVGAGI. The CDR3 has 11 residues. V shed 9 bases and J shed 1 base, with 7 bases lying between them. This chain's CDR3 is CASDISYEQYF. The CDR3 DNA follows: TGTGCCAGTGACATTTCCTACGAGCAGTACTTC.

This clone was seen more than once but under ten times. The genes are TRBV5-1 and TRBJ2-5, with 15 bases identical to TRBD2. Unmatched junction bases numbered 1, after V lost 3 bases and J lost 4 bases. The CDR3 contains 15 residues. The V gene's germline CDR1 is SGHRS and CDR2 YFSETQ. CDR3: CASSSGLAGGETQYF. CDR3 sequence (DNA): TGCGCCAGCAGCTCGGGACTAGCGGGGGGAGAGACCCAGTACTTC.

The gene calls are TRBV19 and TRBJ1-4; 9 bases are shared with TRBD1. The junction had 5 bases not matched to a gene; V was cut back by 5 bases and J by 7 bases. From germline, CDR1 is LNHDA and CDR2 SQIVND (reference sequence). The CDR3 runs to 14 residues. CDR3 bases: TGTGCCAGTAGTTACAGGGGGCAGAGTGAAAAACTGTTTTTT. This translates into CASSYRGQSEKLFF.

The chain recombines TRBV7-9 with TRBJ2-7; D not certain. This CDR3 is 13 amino acids long. In germline, CDR1 is SEHNR, CDR2 FQNEAQ (reference sequence). Between the trimmed V and J ends, which lost 2 bases and 4 bases, there was a span of 9 bases. Here the CDR3 reads CASSLSLGYEQYF. Written as DNA, the CDR3 is TGTGCCAGCAGCTTAAGTTTGGGGTACGAGCAGTACTTC.

This chain links TRBV18 with TRBJ1-1; D unresolved. Trimming pared 2 bases from V and 1 base from J, leaving 8 bases between. This CDR3 has 14 amino acids. The germline CDR1 and CDR2 sequences are KGHSH and LQKENI. CDR3 amino acids: CASSPGHPNTEAFF. The CDR3 coding sequence is TGTGCCAGCTCACCAGGGCACCCGAACACTGAAGCTTTCTTT. Filled out from reference TRBV18 and TRBJ1-1, the complete variable domain reads NAGVMQNPRHLVRRRGQEARLRCSPMKGHSHVYWYRQLPEEGLKFMVYLQKENIIDESGMPKERFSAEFPKEGPSILRIQQVVRGDSAAYFCASSPGHPNTEAFFGQGTRLTVV.

The J gene is TRBJ2-5, the V gene TRBV19; a possible D gene is TRBD2 (5 bases). The CDR3 contains 17 residues. Germline V lookup: CDR1 LNHDA, CDR2 SQIVND (reference sequence). V lost 4 bases and J 4 bases, leaving 22 bases between the germline ends. CDR3 bases: TGTGCCAGTAGTACCGGACGGACTTTGGGTCTAAGAGAGACCCAGTACTTC. Protein product: CASSTGRTLGLRETQYF.

The chain carries TRBV25-1 and TRBJ1-1, with D unresolved. Trimming cost V 6 bases and J 1 base, with 9 bases left between them. The germline gives CDR1 MGHDK, CDR2 SYGVNS. The CDR3 runs to 13 residues. The CDR3 nucleotides are TGTGCCAGCAGAACCACAGAGAACACTGAAGCTTTCTTT. It specifies CASRTTENTEAFF.

The chain carries TRBV28 and TRBJ1-2; TRBD1 might be the D (5 bases). Trimming took off 7 bases at V and 0 bases at J, with 21 bases between the two ends. The CDR3 covers 17 residues. Germline V gene lookup returns CDR1 MDHEN and CDR2 SYDVKM. The CDR3 loop is CASTLGAATTPNYGYTF. The CDR3 DNA reads as TGTGCCAGCACCCTAGGGGCAGCCACTACACCTAACTATGGCTACACCTTC.

V usage is TRBV7-8 and J usage is TRBJ2-5; unclear D gene. Germline-derived CDR1 and CDR2 are SGHVS and FQNEAQ. The CDR3 consists of 13 residues. V shed 1 base and J shed 5 bases, with 8 bases lying between them. CDR3 loop: CASSLVRSETQYF. The CDR3 DNA is TGTGCCAGCAGCTTAGTACGCAGCGAGACCCAGTACTTC.

This rearrangement joins TRBV6-5 to TRBJ2-1, with 7 positions matching TRBD1. Trimming removed 6 bases from V and 8 bases from J; junction bases left unmatched: 13. Germline V lookup: CDR1 MNHEY, CDR2 SVGAGI. The CDR3 loop spans 15 amino acids. CDR3 coding DNA: TGTGCCAGCAGGGTGGACAGGCCAGGGGTGGATGAGCAGTTCTTC. Protein sequence: CASRVDRPGVDEQFF.

J is TRBJ2-5 and V is TRBV6-5; TRBD2 agrees at 9 bases. The V gene end was trimmed by 4 bases and the J gene end by 2 bases; junction bases not matched to a gene: 8. The germline V gene has CDR1 MNHEY and CDR2 SVGAGI. The CDR3 is made up of 16 amino acids. CDR3 DNA: TGTGCCAGCAGTTTAGCGGGGGCCAGGGGACAAGAGACCCAGTACTTC. Protein sequence: CASSLAGARGQETQYF.

This clone was seen a single time. This rearrangement joins TRBV3-1 (or the pseudogene TRBV3-2) to TRBJ2-7; D possibly corresponds to TRBD1 (6 bases). Germline CDR1 LGHDT, CDR2 YNNKEL (reference sequence). The length of the CDR3 is 17 residues. V lost 3 bases, J lost 6 bases, and 24 bases lay in between. The CDR3 sequence: CASSHPPGQRQPFEQYF. CDR3 coding DNA: TGTGCCAGCAGCCACCCCCCAGGACAGCGCCAACCCTTCGAGCAGTACTTC.

Worth noting for this clone: Other DNA sequences in this specimen translate into the identical CDR3. The rearrangement links TRBV5-1 to TRBJ2-3; D is unclear. Germline CDR1 and CDR2: SGHRS and YFSETQ. Trimming stripped 4 bases from V and 1 base from J, with 7 bases between. The CDR3 covers 13 residues. The CDR3 sequence: CASSRGGTDTQYF. The CDR3, as DNA: TGCGCCAGCAGCCGTGGGGGCACAGATACGCAGTATTTT. Supplemented by reference TRBV5-1 and TRBJ2-3, the full variable domain reads KAGVTQTPRYLIKTRGQQVTLSCSPISGHRSVSWYQQTPGQGLQFLFEYFSETQRNKGNFPGRFSGRQFSNSRSEMNVSTLELGDSALYLCASSRGGTDTQYFGPGTRLTVL.

The V and J genes are TRBV5-1 and TRBJ2-7; 7 bases line up with TRBD1. Germline loops: CDR1 SGHRS, CDR2 YFSETQ. V lost 4 bases to trimming and J lost 2 bases; unmatched junction nucleotides: 9. This CDR3 contains 15 residues. CDR3: CASSPTGTETYEQYF. The CDR3 DNA is TGCGCCAGCAGCCCCACCGGGACAGAAACCTACGAGCAGTACTTC.

This clone was detected once. V and J are TRBV4-2 and TRBJ1-3; D ambiguous. This CDR3 has 13 residues. The germline CDR1 and CDR2 sequences are LGHNA and YNFKEQ. V lost 0 bases to trimming and J lost 11 bases, with 11 bases between them. The CDR3: CASSQEGSHPIYF. Here the CDR3 DNA reads TGTGCCAGCAGCCAAGAGGGCAGCCACCCCATATATTTT.

The rearrangement links TRBV20-1 to TRBJ1-1; the D gene is possibly TRBD1 (5 bases). The CDR3 extends over 11 amino acids. The V end was cut by 3 bases, the J end by 8 bases, with 10 bases between. Looked up from germline, CDR1 is DFQATT and CDR2 is SNEGSKA (reference sequence). CDR3: CSARTEREAFF. The CDR3 DNA is TGCAGTGCTAGGACAGAGCGAGAAGCTTTCTTT.